A selection of T cell receptor beta chains follows, all from one sample in a study of brain metastases from non-small cell lung cancer. Sequencing was performed with immunoSEQ multiplex PCR; in TCRdb, only in-frame clones are kept and a portion is missing. The sample contains thousands of clones, about 86% of which appear only once. The sample comprised tumor-adjacent normal tissue. These receptors were taken from a donor over 35 with non-small cell lung cancer. Each CDR3 is given with its conserved first and last residue. The order of the fields is J gene, clone size, D gene, V gene, CDR3 protein, CDR3 DNA. A D gene is named only where the DNA matches it firmly. Not every row has a clone size; where given, it reads once, few, many or a size class.

TRBJ2-3	few	NA	TRBV7-9	CASSLGSGWSDTQYF	TGTGCCAGCAGCTTAGGCTCGGGGTGGTCAGATACGCAGTATTTT
TRBJ2-2	NA	TRBD2	TRBV4-3	CASSQGLAASGELFF	TGCGCCAGCAGCCAAGGACTAGCTGCCTCCGGGGAGCTGTTTTTT
TRBJ2-2	NA	NA	TRBV19	CASSPIDTGELFF	TGTGCCAGTAGCCCCATCGACACCGGGGAGCTGTTTTTT
TRBJ1-2	NA	NA	TRBV14	CASSQAYLGYTF	TGTGCCAGCAGCCAAGCTTACCTTGGCTACACCTTC
TRBJ1-1	NA	TRBD1	TRBV7-9	CASSGWDRVNTEAFF	TGTGCCAGCAGCGGTTGGGACAGGGTGAACACTGAAGCTTTCTTT
TRBJ2-7	few	NA	TRBV27	CASSFLSERAYEQYF	TGTGCCAGCAGTTTCTTAAGCGAGCGGGCGTACGAGCAGTACTTC
TRBJ2-7	NA	TRBD2	TRBV3-1/TRBV3-2	CASSQEGPSGSYEQYF	TGTGCCAGCAGCCAAGAAGGGCCCAGCGGGAGCTACGAGCAGTACTTC
TRBJ2-6	NA	TRBD1	TRBV2	CASITRGQGVSGANVLTF	TGTGCCAGCATTACCCGAGGACAGGGGGTCTCTGGGGCCAACGTCCTGACTTTC
TRBJ2-2	NA	NA	TRBV7-2	CASSLAVNTGELFF	TGTGCCAGCAGCTTAGCGGTGAACACCGGGGAGCTGTTTTTT
TRBJ2-7	NA	NA	TRBV6-5	CASSSLQLYYEQYF	TGTGCCAGCAGTTCCCTTCAACTGTACTACGAGCAGTACTTC
TRBJ1-3	NA	NA	TRBV23-1	CASSQSRGAGNTIYF	TGCGCCAGCAGTCAATCCCGGGGGGCTGGAAACACCATATATTTT
TRBJ1-6	NA	NA	TRBV19	CASSTRVENSPLHF	TGTGCCAGTAGTACTCGGGTCGAGAATTCACCCCTCCACTTT
TRBJ1-5	NA	NA	TRBV19	CASSIPGNQPQHF	TGTGCCAGTAGTATACCGGGAAATCAGCCCCAGCATTTT
TRBJ2-3	NA	NA	TRBV14	CASSQERFTDTQYF	TGTGCCAGCAGCCAAGAGCGTTTCACAGATACGCAGTATTTT
TRBJ2-3	NA	NA	TRBV7-3	CASSPCPSFSTDTQYF	TGTGCCAGCAGCCCCTGCCCTAGCTTTTCTACAGATACGCAGTATTTT
TRBJ2-1	few	TRBD1	TRBV4-3	CASSRGQGGTYNEQFF	TGCGCCAGCAGCCGAGGACAGGGGGGGACCTACAATGAGCAGTTCTTC
TRBJ1-5	NA	NA	TRBV2	CASRSDSSNQPQHF	TGTGCCAGCAGGTCTGACAGTAGCAATCAGCCCCAGCATTTT
TRBJ2-3	NA	NA	TRBV5-4	CASSRMGFGGASGDTQYF	TGTGCCAGCAGCCGTATGGGGTTTGGGGGAGCGTCAGGAGATACGCAGTATTTT
TRBJ1-1	NA	NA	TRBV12-3/TRBV12-4	CASSAVNTEAFF	TGTGCCAGCAGCGCAGTGAACACTGAAGCTTTCTTT
TRBJ1-2	NA	NA	TRBV5-6	CASSLNGRIGDGYTF	TGTGCCAGCAGCTTGAACGGCCGAATCGGGGATGGCTACACCTTC